The clone carrying this TCR beta chain was observed a handful of times. Antigen specificity is unknown. The sample originates from a study of T-cell reconstitution after alpha-beta-depleted transplantation in children. A TCRbeta library incorporating unique molecular identifiers was prepared. MiXCR, run by TCRdb on the PCR reads, gives a single entry per CDR3 protein. The table shows 90,000 to 150,000 distinct CDR3 sequences, with roughly 23% occurring only once. The CDR3 totals 13 residues. Germline V CDR1 and CDR2: SNHLY, FYNNEI. V was pared by 5 bases and J by 7 bases, with 11 bases between. Findings of the study overall: The study reportedly traced alpha-beta T cells about two months after transplant to several hundred expanded graft clones.

Sequenced here: PBMCs, mostly from graft donor cells, sampled 180 days after TCRalphabeta/CD19-depleted stem cell transplant. This TCR was sampled from a male patient under 10 years old who had a stem cell transplant for chronic granulomatous disease, so the T cells may come from the graft donor. This chain links TRBV2 with TRBJ2-2; the D gene is possibly TRBD2 (5 bases). The CDR3 coding sequence is TGTGCCAGCAGTAAAAGGACTTTCGGGGAGCTGTTTTTT. Encoded protein: CASSKRTFGELFF.